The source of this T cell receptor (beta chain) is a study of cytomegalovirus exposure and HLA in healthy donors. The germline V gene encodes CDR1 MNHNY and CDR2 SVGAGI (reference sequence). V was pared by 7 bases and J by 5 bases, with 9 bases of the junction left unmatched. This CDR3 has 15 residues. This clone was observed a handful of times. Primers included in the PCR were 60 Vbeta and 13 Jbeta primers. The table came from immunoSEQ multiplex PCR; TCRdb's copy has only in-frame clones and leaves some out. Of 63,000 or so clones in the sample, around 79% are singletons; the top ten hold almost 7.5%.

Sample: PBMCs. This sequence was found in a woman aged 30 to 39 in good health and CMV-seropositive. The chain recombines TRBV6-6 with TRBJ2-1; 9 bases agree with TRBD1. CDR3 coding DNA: TGTGCCAGCACCGGAGGGACAGGGAAAAACAATGAGCAGTTCTTC. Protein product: CASTGGTGKNNEQFF.